One and the same sample provided the 14 T cell receptor beta chains below, sequenced in a study of T cell repertoires in ileal Crohn's disease (dated by TCRdb to the late 2010s). The library was generated by the immunoSEQ multiplex PCR assay. Sourced from immuneACCESS, this table was stored by TCRdb with only in-frame sequences that have V and J called. A share of the clones is absent; for the studies checked, an unresolved V gene accounts for under half, and the remainder has no known explanation. This sample holds roughly 16,000 clones; 72% were observed only once. The ten largest clones represent 4% to 4.5% of the sample. The intended sense of this specimen's time point label: neoterminal ileum biopsy at postoperative endoscopy, about 6 months after surgery. Sample: ileal tissue. The origin of the receptors is an adult with Crohn's disease.

The chain employs TRBV10-2 and TRBJ1-6; 7 bases agree with TRBD1. This CDR3 has 14 amino acids. The J segment lost 2 bases and the V segment lost 6 bases, leaving 1 base of the junction unmatched. CDR1 WSHSY and CDR2 SAAADI come from the germline V gene. CDR3 protein: CASRGTAYNSPLHF. CDR3 DNA: TGCGCCAGCAGGGGGACAGCCTATAATTCACCCCTCCACTTT.

The rearrangement uses TRBV2 and TRBJ1-4, with 8 bases lining up with TRBD1. The length of the CDR3 is 17 residues. Germline V gives CDR1 SNHLY, CDR2 FYNNEI. The trim removed 10 bases at V and 7 bases at J, leaving 20 bases unmatched. CDR3 loop: CANRRGQEGVGGEKLFF. CDR3 sequence (DNA): TGTGCCAACCGCCGGGGACAGGAAGGTGTAGGGGGTGAAAAACTGTTTTTT.

This clone was detected only once. The chain combines TRBV18 with TRBJ1-2; the D is unclear. The ends were cut back, 3 bases at V and 4 bases at J, with 12 bases in the middle. Germline CDR1 is KGHSH and CDR2 is LQKENI. The CDR3 length is 14 residues. CDR3 nucleotide sequence: TGTGCCAGCTCACCCACTAGACAAACCTATGGCTACACCTTC. Its translation is CASSPTRQTYGYTF.

This rearrangement joins TRBV6-6 to TRBJ1-1, with D tentatively TRBD1 (5 bases). The CDR3 runs 16 residues. Germline assignment: CDR1 MNHNY and CDR2 SVGAGI (reference sequence). The V gene lost 6 bases and the J gene lost 2 bases, with 19 bases spanning the gap. The CDR3 loop reads CASRDTTGRINTEAFF. CDR3 in DNA: TGTGCCAGCAGAGACACTACAGGAAGGATCAACACTGAAGCTTTCTTT.

The rearrangement links TRBV6-1 to TRBJ1-5; D gene uncertain. The CDR3 has 11 amino acids. CDR1 and CDR2 (germline): MNHNS, SASEGT. V shed 5 bases and J shed 11 bases, with 10 bases lying between them. The CDR3: CASSSGPSQHF. The DNA of the CDR3 is TGTGCCAGCAGTTCAGGCCCGTCCCAGCATTTT.

CDR3 coding DNA: TGTGCCAGCAGCTTAGGCCAGGGGGCCCAAAACATTCAGTACTTC. It specifies CASSLGQGAQNIQYF. This chain connects TRBV5-4 to TRBJ2-4; 8 bases are a match to TRBD1. The germline CDR1 and CDR2 sequences are SGHNT and YYREEE (reference sequence). The CDR3 is 15 amino acids. The V gene end was trimmed by 2 bases and the J gene end by 5 bases; junction bases not matched to a gene: 6. Using reference TRBV5-4 and TRBJ2-4 for the parts outside the CDR3, the full variable domain is ETGVTQSPTHLIKTRGQQVTLRCSSQSGHNTVSWYQQALGQGPQFIFQYYREEENGRGNFPPRFSGLQFPNYSSELNVNALELDDSALYLCASSLGQGAQNIQYFGAGTRLSVL.

This clone was detected once. CDR3 protein: CASSDPGRRGYEQYF. In DNA form, the CDR3 reads TGTGCCAGTAGTGACCCAGGCCGGCGGGGCTACGAGCAGTACTTC. The chain joins TRBV19 to TRBJ2-7, with TRBD2 as a possible D gene (6 bases). V lost 5 bases, J lost 3 bases, and 17 bases lay in between. The CDR3 length is 15 residues. Germline assignment: CDR1 LNHDA and CDR2 SQIVND (reference sequence).

This clone has more than one count but fewer than ten. The gene calls are TRBV2 and TRBJ1-2, with D unresolved. Trimming stripped 4 bases from V and 4 bases from J, with 10 bases between. Per germline, CDR1 SNHLY and CDR2 FYNNEI. The CDR3 consists of 13 residues. The CDR3 DNA is TGTGCCAGCAGTGTCCGGGATGGCTATGGCTACACCTTC. This codes for CASSVRDGYGYTF.

This clone was observed a single time. The chain couples TRBV18 to TRBJ1-2; D may be TRBD1 (5 bases). Trimming pared 2 bases from V and 4 bases from J, leaving 14 bases between. The germline CDR1 and CDR2 sequences are KGHSH and LQKENI. The CDR3 covers 15 residues. The CDR3 DNA is TGTGCCAGCTCACCAGTAGTTCAGGGCACCTATGGCTACACCTTC. The encoded protein is CASSPVVQGTYGYTF. Filled out from reference TRBV18 and TRBJ1-2, the complete variable domain reads NAGVMQNPRHLVRRRGQEARLRCSPMKGHSHVYWYRQLPEEGLKFMVYLQKENIIDESGMPKERFSAEFPKEGPSILRIQQVVRGDSAAYFCASSPVVQGTYGYTFGSGTRLTVV.

This clone was detected only once. The chain links TRBV27 to TRBJ2-1, with a possible D match to TRBD1 (6 bases). Trimming took 8 bases from V and 7 from J, leaving 15 bases between them. Per the germline V gene, CDR1 is MNHEY and CDR2 is SMNVEV (reference sequence). The CDR3 runs to 13 residues. Here the CDR3 reads CASSLGAVNEQFF. The CDR3 coding sequence is TGTGCCAGCTCTTTGGGGGCGGTGAATGAGCAGTTCTTC.

The V gene is TRBV6-1, the J gene TRBJ1-1; D gene unclear. Trimming pared 0 bases from V and 3 bases from J, leaving 8 bases between. Germline lookup yields CDR1 MNHNS and CDR2 SASEGT. The CDR3 consists of 14 residues. CDR3: CASSEAGSYTEAFF. The CDR3 DNA follows: TGTGCCAGCAGTGAAGCAGGGAGCTACACTGAAGCTTTCTTT.

The chain employs TRBV5-6 and TRBJ2-7; D possibly corresponds to TRBD1 (5 bases). The CDR3 loop spans 14 amino acids. The germline V gene has CDR1 SGHDT and CDR2 YYEEEE. Between the trimmed V and J ends, which lost 4 bases and 5 bases, there was a span of 16 bases. DNA of the CDR3: TGTGCCAGCAGCGGAGACAGACTTGAGGACGAGCAGTACTTC. Translating it yields CASSGDRLEDEQYF.

This chain connects TRBV18 to TRBJ1-5; 7 nucleotides align to TRBD1. V trimming: 2 bases; J trimming: 4 bases; junction bases outside the gene matches: 8. Looked up from germline, CDR1 is KGHSH and CDR2 is LQKENI. The CDR3 is 16 amino acids. This CDR3 reads CASSPRQGRGNQPQHF. The CDR3 DNA sequence: TGTGCCAGCTCACCAAGACAGGGAAGGGGTAATCAGCCCCAGCATTTT.

V usage is TRBV4-2 and J usage is TRBJ2-6; D gene ambiguous. V was shortened by 2 bases and J by 0 bases, with 14 bases between the two germline ends. Germline CDR1 and CDR2: LGHNA and YNFKEQ. CDR3 length: 18 residues. The CDR3 sequence: CASSQLVRMSSGANVLTF. The CDR3 DNA reads TGTGCCAGCAGCCAATTGGTGCGGATGAGCTCTGGGGCCAACGTCCTGACTTTC.